This T cell receptor (beta chain) was observed in a study of T-cell reconstitution after alpha-beta-depleted transplantation in children. Study-wide results and limits: Reportedly, roughly two months post-transplant, alpha-beta T cells arose from several hundred expanded graft clones.

V lost 6 bases and J 2 bases, leaving 18 bases between the germline ends. The length of the CDR3 is 15 residues. Germline values: CDR1 DFQATT, CDR2 SNEGSKA (reference sequence). The library targeted TCRbeta and was prepared with unique molecular identifiers. TCRdb called the PCR reads again in MiXCR, with one record for every CDR3 protein. The sample lists hundreds of thousands of distinct CDR3 sequences, around 9.9% occurring once. This clonotype has ten or more counts. The target antigen is unknown. V and J are TRBV20-1 and TRBJ2-3, with D possibly being TRBD1 (6 bases). The material was PBMCs, obtained before TCRalphabeta/CD19-depleted stem cell transplant. This clonotype was sampled from a child under two years old with acute myeloid leukemia, due to receive a stem cell transplant. DNA of the CDR3: TGCAGTGCAAAAGCCGGGACAAAGAACACAGATACGCAGTATTTT. This translates into CSAKAGTKNTDTQYF.